Each of the 28 T cell receptor beta chains below was sequenced from the same sample in a study of Ad26.COV2.S vaccination and SARS-CoV-2 variants. This sample's treatment: approximately 18 received Ad26.COV2.S at low or high dose, single or two shots; roughly five received placebo; per-sample allocation not given. The study sampled participants on day 63 after the first vaccine or placebo injection. Produced via immunoSEQ multiplex PCR; TCRdb's table is partial and in-frame only. The sample lists about 350,000 clones, roughly 91% occurring once. The sequences come from peripheral blood, collected in a trial of Ad26.COV2.S vaccine versus placebo. The receptors derive from a person aged 18-60 years who received the Ad26.COV2.S COVID-19 vaccine or a placebo.

The chain employs TRBV10-1 and TRBJ2-1, with 8 bases identical to TRBD2. Germline V gene data show CDR1 as WNHNN and CDR2 as SYGVQD (reference sequence). The trim removed 4 bases at V and 0 bases at J, leaving 2 bases unmatched. This CDR3 has 15 residues. As DNA, the CDR3 is TGCGCCAGCAGTGGGGGACTAGGCTCCTACAATGAGCAGTTCTTC. It specifies CASSGGLGSYNEQFF.

V is TRBV11-2 and J is TRBJ1-6, with 7 bases lining up with TRBD1. In germline, CDR1 is SGHAT, CDR2 FQNNGV. V lost 4 bases, J lost 6 bases, and 6 bases stayed unmatched. CDR3 length: 15 amino acids. DNA for the CDR3: TGTGCCAGCAGCTGGCGACAGGGATCTAATTCACCCCTCCACTTT. Encoded protein: CASSWRQGSNSPLHF.

Comments on this clone: This sample also contains other DNA sequences that code for the same CDR3. The chain employs TRBV19 and TRBJ2-6; no reliable D call. Deletions cut 7 bases from V and 0 bases from J, with 7 bases between. The CDR3 sequence is 14 residues long. Germline lookup yields CDR1 LNHDA and CDR2 SQIVND (reference sequence). The CDR3 reads CASTFGSGANVLTF. In DNA form, the CDR3 reads TGTGCCAGTACATTCGGCTCTGGGGCCAACGTCCTGACTTTC.

The chain couples TRBV19 to TRBJ2-3; 8 bases line up with TRBD1. Looked up from germline, CDR1 is LNHDA and CDR2 is SQIVND (reference sequence). The junction had 7 bases not matched to a gene; V was cut back by 6 bases and J by 8 bases. The length of the CDR3 is 13 residues. The DNA for the CDR3 is TGTGCCAGTAGGACACAACAGGGGGGTACGCAGTATTTT. It specifies CASRTQQGGTQYF.

The J gene is TRBJ2-1, the V gene TRBV11-2; 11 nucleotides match TRBD2. The CDR3 is 17 amino acids. Germline loops: CDR1 SGHAT, CDR2 FQNNGV. V lost 0 bases, J lost 2 bases, and 3 bases stayed unmatched. The CDR3 nucleotides are TGTGCCAGCAGCTTAGACCTAGCGGGAGGCCCCTACAATGAGCAGTTCTTC. Protein sequence: CASSLDLAGGPYNEQFF.

The chain combines TRBV28 with TRBJ1-4; 8 nucleotides agree with TRBD1. The CDR3 totals 14 residues. V lost 8 bases, J lost 8 bases, and 10 bases stayed unmatched. CDR1 is MDHEN, CDR2 SYDVKM, per germline. The CDR3 loop is CASLGQGEREKLFF. The CDR3 coding sequence is TGTGCCAGCCTTGGACAGGGAGAAAGAGAAAAACTGTTTTTT.

The V call is TRBV5-1, the J call TRBJ1-2; perhaps TRBD1 as D (6 bases). V was clipped by 5 bases and J by 4 bases, with 21 bases between them. From germline, CDR1 is SGHRS and CDR2 YFSETQ. The CDR3 runs to 16 residues. The chain's CDR3 is CASRLSRQAHIYGYTF. The CDR3 DNA reads TGCGCCAGCAGATTAAGCCGACAGGCCCACATCTATGGCTACACCTTC.

The chain combines TRBV5-1 with TRBJ2-1, with D unresolved. The CDR3 runs 13 residues. Per germline, CDR1 SGHRS and CDR2 YFSETQ. V lost 2 bases and J lost 3, with 6 bases in between. The CDR3 spells CASSLGFYNEQFF. CDR3 DNA sequence: TGCGCCAGCAGCTTAGGGTTCTACAATGAGCAGTTCTTC.

CDR3 sequence reads: CASSQVYEQYF. The DNA for the CDR3 is TGTGCCAGCAGCCAAGTCTACGAGCAGTACTTC. This chain uses TRBV3-1 (or the pseudogene TRBV3-2) with TRBJ2-7; D is undetermined. The CDR3 is made up of 11 amino acids. Between the trimmed V and J ends, which lost 1 base and 3 bases, there was a span of 1 base. The germline CDR1 and CDR2 sequences are LGHDT and YNNKEL (reference sequence).

CDR3 amino acids: CASRSGTSDRASLEQYF. As DNA, the CDR3 is TGTGCCAGCAGATCCGGGACTAGCGACCGGGCGTCTCTCGAGCAGTACTTC. The chain links TRBV28 to TRBJ2-7; 10 positions match TRBD2. V trimming: 6 bases; J trimming: 6 bases; junction bases outside the gene matches: 17. The CDR3 is 17 amino acids. The germline V gene encodes CDR1 MDHEN and CDR2 SYDVKM.

This chain links TRBV6-2 or TRBV6-3 with TRBJ2-5, with D tentatively TRBD2 (6 bases). V lost 4 bases, J lost 6 bases, and 15 bases lay in between. Germline-derived CDR1 and CDR2 are MNHEY and SVGEGT. The CDR3 spans 14 residues. The CDR3, as DNA: TGTGCCAGCAGTTTAGGAGGGGTCCGTCAGACCCAGTACTTC. This sequence encodes CASSLGGVRQTQYF.

Here the CDR3 DNA reads TGTGCCTGGAGTAAGGCGGCGATGAACACTGAAGCTTTCTTT. This codes for CAWSKAAMNTEAFF. This sequence joins TRBV30 and TRBJ1-1; D gene uncertain. The germline CDR1 and CDR2 sequences are GTSNPN and SVGIG (reference sequence). Trimming pared 2 bases from V and 0 bases from J, leaving 10 bases between. The CDR3 length is 14 residues.

The rearrangement links TRBV27 to TRBJ2-1, with 14 positions matching TRBD2. There are 18 residues in the CDR3. Germline V gene data show CDR1 as MNHEY and CDR2 as SMNVEV (reference sequence). The V and J ends lost 7 bases and 0 bases, in that order; junction bases with no gene match: 8. The CDR3 DNA reads TGTGCCAGCACCCCGGGACTAGCGGGAGACCCCTCCTACAATGAGCAGTTCTTC. It is translated as CASTPGLAGDPSYNEQFF.

The chain links TRBV11-2 to TRBJ2-7, with 12 bases lining up with TRBD2. The ends lost 0 bases at V and 4 bases at J; junction bases unmatched: 4. CDR3 size: 16 residues. The V gene's germline CDR1 is SGHAT and CDR2 FQNNGV. CDR3 DNA: TGTGCCAGCAGCTTAGATCCGACTAGCGGGAGTTACGAGCAGTACTTC. Its translation is CASSLDPTSGSYEQYF. The complete variable domain, with remaining parts taken from reference TRBV11-2 and TRBJ2-7, reads EAGVAQSPRYKIIEKRQSVAFWCNPISGHATLYWYQQILGQGPKLLIQFQNNGVVDDSQLPKDRFSAERLKGVDSTLKIQPAKLEDSAVYLCASSLDPTSGSYEQYFGPGTRLTVT.

V is TRBV5-6 and J is TRBJ1-4; perhaps TRBD1 as D (5 bases). This CDR3 has 15 residues. The V and J ends lost 4 bases and 0 bases respectively, with 10 bases between them. Germline V CDR1 and CDR2: SGHDT, YYEEEE. The CDR3 here is CASSRQPPTNEKLFF. The CDR3 nucleotides are TGTGCCAGCAGCAGACAGCCTCCAACTAATGAAAAACTGTTTTTT.

V usage is TRBV5-4 and J usage is TRBJ1-1; 10 nucleotides line up with TRBD1. The CDR3 extends over 15 amino acids. CDR1 is SGHNT, CDR2 YYREEE, per germline (reference sequence). The trim removed 4 bases at V and 5 bases at J, leaving 8 bases unmatched. The CDR3 sequence: CASSNRQGAETEAFF. Written as DNA, the CDR3 is TGTGCCAGCAGCAACCGACAGGGGGCGGAGACTGAAGCTTTCTTT.

This clone was seen more than once but under ten times. This sequence joins TRBV9 and TRBJ1-2; 8 nucleotides agree with TRBD1. The CDR3 extends over 15 amino acids. In germline, CDR1 is SGDLS, CDR2 YYNGEE. The junction had 5 bases not matched to a gene; V was cut back by 3 bases and J by 1 base. The CDR3 region has the DNA TGTGCCAGCAGCGCAGGGACAGGAGATAACTATGGCTACACCTTC. The encoded protein is CASSAGTGDNYGYTF.

The chain couples TRBV5-1 to TRBJ2-3; TRBD1 matches 9 bases. The CDR3 has 15 amino acids. Germline V gene sequence: CDR1 SGHRS, CDR2 YFSETQ. Germline trimming cut 2 bases from V and 6 bases from J; bases unmatched to any gene: 7. The CDR3 nucleotides read TGCGCCAGCAGCTTAAACAGGGGGCGGTCCGATACGCAGTATTTT. Translation gives CASSLNRGRSDTQYF.

The rearrangement links TRBV29-1 to TRBJ2-2; 8 positions agree with TRBD1. Germline V lookup: CDR1 SQVTM, CDR2 ANQGSEA. The V and J ends lost 7 bases and 3 bases, in that order; junction bases with no gene match: 4. CDR3 length equals 13 residues. Here the CDR3 DNA reads TGCAGCGGTGGACAGGGTTACACCGGGGAGCTGTTTTTT. Translation: CSGGQGYTGELFF.

This rearrangement joins TRBV5-4 to TRBJ2-6, with D hard to call. Between the trimmed V and J ends, which lost 2 bases and 0 bases, there was a span of 6 bases. Germline V lookup: CDR1 SGHNT, CDR2 YYREEE (reference sequence). The CDR3 runs 15 residues. The CDR3 coding sequence is TGTGCCAGCAGCTTCGCCCCCTCTGGGGCCAACGTCCTGACTTTC. This codes for CASSFAPSGANVLTF.

The chain recombines TRBV18 with TRBJ2-7; 11 bases match TRBD2. CDR3 length: 15 residues. Trimming removed 6 bases from V and 2 bases from J; junction bases left unmatched: 6. Germline values: CDR1 KGHSH, CDR2 LQKENI. As DNA, the CDR3 is TGTGCCAGCTCTCAATCTAGCGGGGGGCCCTACGAGCAGTACTTC. Translating gives CASSQSSGGPYEQYF.

V gene TRBV28 combines with J gene TRBJ2-5, with a possible D match to TRBD1 (5 bases). V lost 6 bases to trimming and J lost 5 bases, with 13 bases between them. Germline V gene sequence: CDR1 MDHEN, CDR2 SYDVKM. The CDR3 extends over 13 amino acids. CDR3 in DNA: TGTGCCAGCAGAAGTCCAGGGATGGAGACCCAGTACTTC. Translated, it gives CASRSPGMETQYF.

The rearrangement links TRBV19 to TRBJ1-1; D gene ambiguous. This CDR3 contains 16 residues. Germline V gene lookup returns CDR1 LNHDA and CDR2 SQIVND (reference sequence). With 8 bases removed from V and 3 bases from J, the gap between germline ends came to 22 bases. CDR3 loop: CASYTSPGNQDTEAFF. CDR3 sequence (DNA): TGTGCCAGTTATACCAGTCCGGGGAACCAAGACACTGAAGCTTTCTTT. Supplemented by reference TRBV19 and TRBJ1-1, the full variable domain reads DGGITQSPKYLFRKEGQNVTLSCEQNLNHDAMYWYRQDPGQGLRLIYYSQIVNDFQKGDIAEGYSVSREKKESFPLTVTSAQKNPTAFYLCASYTSPGNQDTEAFFGQGTRLTVV.

This rearrangement joins TRBV6-1 to TRBJ2-4; no firm D call. Trimming stripped 2 bases from V and 4 bases from J, with 12 bases between. This CDR3 is 15 amino acids long. The germline V gene encodes CDR1 MNHNS and CDR2 SASEGT. The CDR3 nucleotides read TGTGCCAGCAGTGAAAGGGCCCCCGGAAAAAACATTCAGTACTTC. Translated: CASSERAPGKNIQYF.

The chain links TRBV6-5 to TRBJ2-1, with TRBD1 identical over 8 bases. The CDR3 runs 15 residues. The ends lost 5 bases at V and 3 bases at J; junction bases unmatched: 6. Germline CDR1 and CDR2: MNHEY and SVGAGI. The CDR3 loop reads CASSLDRGLYNEQFF. The CDR3 bases are TGTGCCAGCAGTCTCGACAGGGGTCTCTACAATGAGCAGTTCTTC.

The rearrangement joins TRBV6-5 to TRBJ1-2; D gene uncertain. Trimming left V 0 bases short and J 6 bases short, with 14 bases between. This CDR3 region has 15 residues. Germline CDR1 and CDR2: MNHEY and SVGAGI. Here the CDR3 DNA reads TGTGCCAGCAGTTACTCCACAGACGGGGTTAATGGCTACACCTTC. Amino acids: CASSYSTDGVNGYTF.

This clone turned up a few times. This rearrangement joins TRBV29-1 to TRBJ2-1; the D gene is possibly TRBD2 (5 bases). The ends were cut back, 2 bases at V and 9 bases at J, with 14 bases in the middle. CDR1 and CDR2 (germline): SQVTM, ANQGSEA. The CDR3 is made up of 13 amino acids. Here the CDR3 DNA reads TGCAGCGTTGAAAGGGAAGGAGGAGGTGAGCAGTTCTTC. This translates into CSVEREGGGEQFF.

This sequence joins TRBV14 and TRBJ2-7; D is unclear. The CDR3 length is 14 residues. V was pared by 2 bases and J by 1 base, with 9 bases between. CDR1 and CDR2 from the germline V gene are SGHDN and FVKESK. The CDR3 bases are TGTGCCAGCAGCCAAAGCCAAAATTCCTACGAGCAGTACTTC. This sequence encodes CASSQSQNSYEQYF.